This TCR beta chain was identified during a study of cytomegalovirus exposure and HLA in healthy donors. Primers for the PCR totalled 60 Vbeta and 13 Jbeta. The assay was immunoSEQ multiplex PCR, and TCRdb's table has in-frame clones only and misses some. Found here are fewer than 200,000 clones, about four fifths of them singletons; the top ten hold approximately 2.9%. The V gene lost 1 base and the J gene lost 8 bases, with 21 bases spanning the gap. The CDR3 has 17 residues. From germline, CDR1 is LGHNA and CDR2 YNFKEQ. Note on this clone: Its antigen is as yet unknown.

Study findings and constraints: Both high specificity and high sensitivity reportedly marked the classifier's diagnosis of cytomegalovirus status. It was shown in a later analysis that HLA-associated TCR beta chains were more clonally expanded than other, equally common chains.

The rearrangement links TRBV4-2 to TRBJ2-1; weak D call: TRBD2 (7 bases). This receptor was taken from a female donor in good health and CMV-seronegative. Sequencing was carried out using PBMCs. For the CDR3, the DNA is TGTGCCAGCAGCCAAGTTTGGGGGGGGGCCTTCACGGATGAGCAGTTCTTC. Its translation is CASSQVWGGAFTDEQFF.